This T cell receptor beta chain was profiled in a study of immune characterization of retroperitoneal liposarcoma (dated by TCRdb to between 2018 and 2021). Note on this clonotype: The clone's antigen remains unknown. The input lacks base qualities; no much larger clone sits a single base away.

The library was generated by PCR. Sequencing relied on a NextSeq 500. TCRdb passed the public sequencing reads through fastp at Q25 and MiXCR, retaining productive beta sequences. Duplicate CDR3 protein sequences are folded into a single record with the most common DNA and genes. This sample lists about 10,000 distinct CDR3 sequences; 27% were detected once. Together, the top ten hold about a tenth of the sample. Clipping removes 11 bases from V and 13 bases from J, with 16 as the unmatched junction base count. Counted from cysteine to phenylalanine, this CDR3 has 13 amino acids. Only the CDR3 portion is preserved as DNA: 39 bases, with reading frame beginning at the first base. According to the germline V gene, CDR1 reads WSHSY and CDR2 reads SAAADI.

The receptor comes from a female donor with retroperitoneal liposarcoma. The sequence joins TRBV10-2 to TRBJ2-1; 8 bases in the junction line up with TRBD1. Specimen: tumor tissue. The encoded CDR3 is CAAGQGKGETQFF. The DNA sequence is TGCGCCGCCGGACAGGGAAAGGGAGAGACCCAGTTCTTC.